This T cell receptor beta chain is drawn from a study of T cells in narcolepsy. Across the whole study: Donors had narcolepsy type 1 or type 2, or were healthy controls.

The trim removed 6 bases at V and 4 bases at J, leaving 5 bases unmatched. CDR1 and CDR2 from the germline V gene are MNHNS and SASEGT. This CDR3 region has 13 residues. Assay: immunoSEQ multiplex PCR; the TCRdb copy retains only in-frame clones and omits some. The sample lists fewer than 25,000 clones; over 75% were seen once. About this clone itself: Its target is not known.

Study conclusions and caveats: In some patient and control memory CD4+ samples, autoreactive clones were absent.

The V call is TRBV6-1, the J call TRBJ1-1; 7 bases match TRBD1. The sequenced sample consisted of memory (CD45RA-) CD4+ T cells from blood. This sequence originates from a human donor in good health. The CDR3: CASRDRAFTEAFF. CDR3 nucleotides: TGTGCCAGCAGAGACAGGGCATTCACTGAAGCTTTCTTT.